This T cell receptor (beta chain) emerged from a study of blood T cell repertoires in COVID-19. CDR3 length: 12 residues. Per the germline V gene, CDR1 is MNHEY and CDR2 is SMNVEV (reference sequence). The V end was cut by 3 bases, the J end by 5 bases, with 5 bases between. TCRdb's copy holds only in-frame clones and misses some; the assay was immunoSEQ multiplex PCR. This table holds a few hundred thousand clones, approximately 90% found once. Sequences were obtained from PBMCs or T cells enriched from blood (not recorded which). The receptor was derived from a man aged 25-40 years who had recovered from COVID-19. The rearrangement uses TRBV27 and TRBJ2-1; D call uncertain. CDR3 sequence (DNA): TGTGCCAGCAGTTTCCCTGACAATGAGCAGTTCTTC. It yields the protein CASSFPDNEQFF.